This T cell receptor beta chain was captured in a study of lymphopenia after photon versus proton radiotherapy. This table comes from immunoSEQ multiplex PCR, and its TCRdb copy is limited to in-frame clones, with some not included. The sample comprises 25,000 to 30,000 clones, roughly 90% of which are singletons, and approximately 0.81% rests with the top ten. This clone was counted once. The V end was cut by 3 bases, the J end by 1 base, with 11 bases between. Per germline, CDR1 MGHRA and CDR2 YSYEKL. This CDR3 is 15 amino acids long. The source material was peripheral blood, sampled from a patient treated with photon-based radiotherapy. V and J are TRBV4-1 and TRBJ2-3; perhaps TRBD2 as D (7 bases). The receptor's source is a woman between 50 and 59 years old with cholangiocarcinoma. The CDR3 region has the DNA TGCGCCAGCAGCCAGGGGGGGCGAGGCACAGATACGCAGTATTTT. This translates into CASSQGGRGTDTQYF.